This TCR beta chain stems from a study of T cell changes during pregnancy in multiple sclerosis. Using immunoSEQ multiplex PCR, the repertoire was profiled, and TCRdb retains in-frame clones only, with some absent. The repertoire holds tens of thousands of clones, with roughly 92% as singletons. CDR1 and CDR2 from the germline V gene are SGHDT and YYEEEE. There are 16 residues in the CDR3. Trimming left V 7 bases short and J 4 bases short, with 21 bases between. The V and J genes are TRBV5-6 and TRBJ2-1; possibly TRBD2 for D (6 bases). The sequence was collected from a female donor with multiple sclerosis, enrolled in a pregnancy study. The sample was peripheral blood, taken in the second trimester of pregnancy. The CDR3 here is CASGLGAGFSYNEQFF. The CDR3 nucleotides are TGTGCCAGCGGCCTTGGCGCGGGGTTCAGTTACAATGAGCAGTTCTTC.